Presented here are 30 T cell receptor beta chains from one specimen sequenced in a study of shared clonotypes between healthy human individuals. Clones were read by immunoSEQ multiplex PCR, and TCRdb kept only the in-frame ones, dropping some. The top ten clones hold about 0.94% of a sample with around 990,000 clones, approximately 80% of them seen once. Sequenced input: memory CD4+ T cells from PBMCs. Noted subset: CD45RA-negative fraction. These receptors originate from a man in his late teens or twenties in good health. Some clones in this sample may be carry-over from other donors' samples.

The genes are TRBV12-5 and TRBJ1-1; D unresolved. From germline, CDR1 is LGHNT and CDR2 FRNRAP. The CDR3 totals 13 residues. V was trimmed by 7 bases and J by 0 bases, leaving 9 bases between them. The CDR3 DNA reads TGTGCTAGTGCTACGGCCCTGAACACTGAAGCTTTCTTT. Amino acid sequence: CASATALNTEAFF.

Concerning this clone itself: This may come from a read error, since a much larger clone is one base off. The gene calls are TRBV7-8 and TRBJ2-3, with 13 bases lining up with TRBD2. V gave up 5 bases and J gave up 4 bases; unmatched junction bases: 3. Looked up from germline, CDR1 is SGHVS and CDR2 is FQNEAQ. The CDR3 contains 15 residues. In nucleotides, the CDR3 is TGTGCCAGCAGCCGACTAGCGGGAGGCCCAGATACGCAGTATTTT. It translates to CASSRLAGGPDTQYF.

The gene calls are TRBV27 and TRBJ1-1, with D hard to call. The ends were cut back, 6 bases at V and 7 bases at J, with 24 bases in the middle. This CDR3 contains 16 residues. Germline V CDR1 and CDR2: MNHEY, SMNVEV (reference sequence). CDR3 sequence: CASSPLVFPGSDEAFF. The DNA of the CDR3 is TGTGCCAGCAGCCCTCTAGTTTTTCCGGGATCCGATGAAGCTTTCTTT.

The chain recombines TRBV28 with TRBJ1-2, with D perhaps matching TRBD1 (6 bases). V was trimmed by 11 bases and J by 7 bases, leaving 17 bases between them. The CDR3 contains 12 residues. The V gene's germline CDR1 is MDHEN and CDR2 SYDVKM. The CDR3 loop reads CASYRELRGYTF. CDR3 DNA sequence: TGTGCCTCATACAGGGAGTTACGTGGCTACACCTTC.

J is TRBJ2-1 and V is TRBV7-6; 10 positions agree with TRBD2. Germline V gene data show CDR1 as SGHVS and CDR2 as FNYEAQ. The CDR3 loop spans 16 amino acids. Trimming cost V 3 bases and J 7 bases; bases outside gene matches: 9. CDR3 region: CASSFGGLAVGNEQFF. CDR3 DNA sequence: TGTGCCAGCAGCTTCGGTGGACTAGCGGTTGGGAATGAGCAGTTCTTC.

This clone has only a few counts. This chain joins TRBV19 and TRBJ1-2, with D possibly matching TRBD1 (6 bases). Germline V lookup: CDR1 LNHDA, CDR2 SQIVND (reference sequence). With 3 bases removed from V and 7 bases from J, the gap between germline ends came to 15 bases. The CDR3 consists of 14 residues. The CDR3 spells CASSIPGQKGGYTF. The CDR3 coding sequence is TGTGCCAGTAGTATCCCAGGACAGAAAGGTGGCTACACCTTC.

With respect to this clone: Other DNA sequences in the sample encode the same CDR3. V and J are TRBV5-1 and TRBJ2-3; D perhaps matches TRBD2 (5 bases). With 2 bases removed from V and 0 bases from J, the gap between germline ends came to 10 bases. Per germline, CDR1 SGHRS and CDR2 YFSETQ. The CDR3 runs 15 residues. The CDR3 region is CASSFRGSSTDTQYF. The CDR3 nucleotides are TGCGCCAGCAGCTTTCGGGGTTCTAGCACAGATACGCAGTATTTT. Based on the CDR3 plus reference TRBV5-1 and TRBJ2-3, the full variable domain is KAGVTQTPRYLIKTRGQQVTLSCSPISGHRSVSWYQQTPGQGLQFLFEYFSETQRNKGNFPGRFSGRQFSNSRSEMNVSTLELGDSALYLCASSFRGSSTDTQYFGPGTRLTVL.

The chain links TRBV4-2 to TRBJ2-5; 10 nucleotides agree with TRBD1. The length of the CDR3 is 17 residues. The ends lost 4 bases at V and 2 bases at J; junction bases unmatched: 10. Germline lookup yields CDR1 LGHNA and CDR2 YNFKEQ. This chain's CDR3 is CASSRGGTGQGQETQYF. The CDR3 coding sequence is TGTGCCAGCAGCCGAGGGGGGACGGGACAGGGGCAAGAGACCCAGTACTTC.

Only one count was recorded for this clone. The CDR3 spells CASSEEIRDRGNEKLFF. In DNA form, the CDR3 reads TGTGCCAGCAGCGAGGAAATCCGGGACAGGGGAAATGAAAAACTGTTTTTT. The V call is TRBV5-8, the J call TRBJ1-4; TRBD1 agrees at 10 bases. Germline trimming cut 4 bases from V and 5 bases from J; bases unmatched to any gene: 11. The CDR3 length is 17 residues. CDR1 and CDR2 from the germline V gene are SGHTS and YDEGEE.

The V gene is TRBV7-3, the J gene TRBJ2-7, with a possible D match to TRBD2 (5 bases). CDR3 length: 16 amino acids. The V end was cut by 3 bases, the J end by 3 bases, with 18 bases between. The germline V gene encodes CDR1 SGHTA and CDR2 FQGTGA. CDR3 sequence: CASSLEERVPYYEQYF. Written as DNA, the CDR3 is TGTGCCAGCAGCTTGGAGGAACGGGTTCCGTACTACGAGCAGTACTTC.

CDR3 bases: TGTGCCAGCAGCTTAGGGCAAGGGGGCATGGATACGCAGTATTTT. It yields the protein CASSLGQGGMDTQYF. The rearrangement uses TRBV7-8 and TRBJ2-3; 7 nucleotides line up with TRBD1. Trimming at V came to 1 base and at J to 6 bases, leaving 7 bases not matched to a gene. The CDR3 runs to 15 residues. CDR1 and CDR2 (germline): SGHVS, FQNEAQ.

This clone was detected only a few times. The V call is TRBV7-2, the J call TRBJ2-3; unclear D gene. V was clipped by 5 bases and J by 4 bases, with 7 bases between them. The germline V gene encodes CDR1 SGHTA and CDR2 FQGNSA. The CDR3 is 12 amino acids. The CDR3 DNA reads TGTGCCAGCAGCCCGAATGCAGATACGCAGTATTTT. Translation gives CASSPNADTQYF.

The V gene is TRBV11-2, the J gene TRBJ2-5; D gene unclear. The CDR3 is 17 amino acids. Trimming cost V 1 base and J 2 bases, with 17 bases left between them. Germline assignment: CDR1 SGHAT and CDR2 FQNNGV. The CDR3 loop is CASSLGIGQLSQETQYF. CDR3 DNA: TGTGCCAGCAGCTTAGGTATAGGGCAGCTGTCTCAAGAGACCCAGTACTTC.

V gene TRBV18 combines with J gene TRBJ2-7; possibly TRBD2 for D (5 bases). CDR1 KGHSH and CDR2 LQKENI come from the germline V gene. V was trimmed by 6 bases and J by 3 bases, leaving 15 bases between them. The CDR3 is 14 amino acids. This CDR3 is CASSRDGGGYEQYF. The CDR3, as DNA: TGTGCCAGCTCTAGGGATGGAGGTGGCTACGAGCAGTACTTC.

V usage is TRBV6-1 and J usage is TRBJ2-7, with 7 bases that match TRBD1. The CDR3 is 16 residues long. V gave up 0 bases and J gave up 5 bases; unmatched junction bases: 10. Germline lookup yields CDR1 MNHNS and CDR2 SASEGT. The CDR3 nucleotides read TGTGCCAGCAGTGAAGCAATGGGACAGTCGGTGGACGAGCAGTACTTC. Amino acids: CASSEAMGQSVDEQYF.

The chain employs TRBV2 and TRBJ2-4; 10 nucleotides line up with TRBD2. The CDR3 covers 19 residues. The V gene end was trimmed by 2 bases and the J gene end by 6 bases; junction bases not matched to a gene: 16. Germline values: CDR1 SNHLY, CDR2 FYNNEI. CDR3 in DNA: TGTGCCAGCAGTGAACATCCAGCGGGAGGGCCGGAGTTGGGAAACATTCAGTACTTC. Amino acids: CASSEHPAGGPELGNIQYF. Full variable domain (outside the CDR3, taken from reference TRBV2 and TRBJ2-4): EPEVTQTPSHQVTQMGQEVILRCVPISNHLYFYWYRQILGQKVEFLVSFYNNEISEKSEIFDDQFSVERPDGSNFTLKIRSTKLEDSAMYFCASSEHPAGGPELGNIQYFGAGTRLSVL.

The rearrangement uses TRBV29-1 and TRBJ2-3; TRBD1 aligns across 10 bases. Losses at the gene ends were 1 base for V and 4 bases for J; bases not matched to a gene: 5. This CDR3 region has 15 residues. Germline V gene sequence: CDR1 SQVTM, CDR2 ANQGSEA. The CDR3 DNA reads as TGCAGCGTTGAAGCCCGGGACAGGGGCCCAGATACGCAGTATTTT. The encoded protein is CSVEARDRGPDTQYF.

The genes are TRBV10-3 and TRBJ2-3; 8 bases agree with TRBD2. Unmatched junction bases numbered 5, after V lost 9 bases and J lost 6 bases. The CDR3 is 12 amino acids. Germline loops: CDR1 ENHRY, CDR2 SYGVKD. CDR3 sequence reads: CAIGLAGDTQYF. CDR3 nucleotides: TGTGCCATAGGACTAGCCGGCGATACGCAGTATTTT.

The chain is built from TRBV28 and TRBJ1-5; weak D call: TRBD1 (6 bases). Trimming pared 5 bases from V and 5 bases from J, leaving 16 bases between. The length of the CDR3 is 15 residues. Germline V gene lookup returns CDR1 MDHEN and CDR2 SYDVKM. DNA for the CDR3: TGTGCCAGCAGTCGGGACACTAGAAGACATCAGCCCCAGCATTTT. It specifies CASSRDTRRHQPQHF.

The gene calls are TRBV18 and TRBJ2-7, with 10 bases identical to TRBD1. This CDR3 has 16 residues. V lost 3 bases and J lost 1; bases outside the gene matches: 6. Germline values: CDR1 KGHSH, CDR2 LQKENI. The CDR3 DNA sequence: TGTGCCAGCTCACCGATCGGGACAGGGGTTTCCTACGAGCAGTACTTC. Translated, it gives CASSPIGTGVSYEQYF.

The rearrangement joins TRBV28 to TRBJ2-7; D gene unclear. The germline V gene has CDR1 MDHEN and CDR2 SYDVKM. V lost 3 bases, J lost 5 bases, and 20 bases lay in between. This CDR3 spans 16 amino acids. Here the CDR3 reads CASSFRAATPGNEQYF. The CDR3 nucleotides read TGTGCCAGCAGTTTTAGGGCAGCGACGCCGGGCAACGAGCAGTACTTC.

The chain is built from TRBV29-1 and TRBJ2-2; no reliable D call. V shed 6 bases and J shed 6 bases, with 14 bases lying between them. CDR1 and CDR2 (germline): SQVTM, ANQGSEA. CDR3 length equals 13 residues. CDR3 sequence reads: CSVDGASPGELFF. CDR3 sequence (DNA): TGCAGCGTGGATGGAGCGTCCCCCGGGGAGCTGTTTTTT.

The gene calls are TRBV21-1 and TRBJ1-2. TRBV21-1 is tagged as a pseudogene. CDR3 length equals 15 residues. The CDR3 loop is CASSGRGEANYGYTF. The CDR3 bases are TGTGCCAGCAGCGGGCGGGGGGAAGCTAACTATGGCTACACCTTC.

V gene TRBV28 combines with J gene TRBJ1-1; D unresolved. The CDR3 is made up of 11 amino acids. Germline CDR1 is MDHEN and CDR2 is SYDVKM. The CDR3 region has the DNA TGTGTCGCCTCCTTGAACACTGAAGCTTTCTTT. Translated: CVASLNTEAFF.

V is TRBV5-8 and J is TRBJ1-5; no reliable D call. Germline V gene lookup returns CDR1 SGHTS and CDR2 YDEGEE. This CDR3 comprises 17 residues. The ends were cut back, 3 bases at V and 5 bases at J, with 21 bases in the middle. The CDR3 protein is CASSSTEEGITYQPQHF. The CDR3 nucleotides read TGTGCCAGCAGCTCGACTGAGGAGGGAATTACGTATCAGCCCCAGCATTTT.

The V and J genes are TRBV6-1 and TRBJ2-1; 9 bases agree with TRBD2. This CDR3 is built from 13 residues. Germline trimming cut 10 bases from V and 8 bases from J; bases unmatched to any gene: 9. CDR1 is MNHNS and CDR2 is SASEGT in the germline V gene. The CDR3 coding sequence is TGTGCCACGATTAGCGGGAGTAAAGATGAGCAGTTCTTC. Amino acids: CATISGSKDEQFF.

J is TRBJ2-5 and V is TRBV11-3; perhaps TRBD2 as D (6 bases). From germline, CDR1 is SGHNT and CDR2 YENEEA. CDR3 length: 14 amino acids. Trimming left V 3 bases short and J 5 bases short, with 13 bases between. The CDR3 sequence: CASSLAGFSETQYF. CDR3 DNA: TGTGCCAGCAGCTTGGCGGGATTCTCGGAGACCCAGTACTTC. Full variable domain (missing parts from reference TRBV11-3 and TRBJ2-5): EAGVVQSPRYKIIEKKQPVAFWCNPISGHNTLYWYLQNLGQGPELLIRYENEEAVDDSQLPKDRFSAERLKGVDSTLKIQPAELGDSAVYLCASSLAGFSETQYFGPGTRLLVL.

This rearrangement joins TRBV6-5 to TRBJ2-7; D is tentatively TRBD1 or TRBD2 (5 bases each). The V gene lost 4 bases and the J gene lost 4 bases, with 14 bases spanning the gap. The germline V gene has CDR1 MNHEY and CDR2 SVGAGI. CDR3 length: 14 residues. As DNA, the CDR3 is TGTGCCAGCAGTTTCAAGGGACGATCTTACGAGCAGTACTTC. Translation: CASSFKGRSYEQYF.

The chain joins TRBV6-1 to TRBJ2-3; 12 nucleotides line up with TRBD2. V shed 4 bases, J shed 5 bases, and the junction held 13 bases outside the gene matches. The CDR3 runs 18 residues. CDR1 is MNHNS, CDR2 SASEGT, per germline. The CDR3 is CASSGTSGTLKGGDTQYF. DNA of the CDR3: TGTGCCAGCAGTGGGACTAGCGGGACCCTCAAGGGGGGAGATACGCAGTATTTT.

This chain joins TRBV18 and TRBJ2-3; TRBD1 or TRBD2 may be the D gene (7 bases each). The CDR3 has 14 residues. Trimming took off 6 bases at V and 5 bases at J, with 15 bases between the two ends. The germline gives CDR1 KGHSH, CDR2 LQKENI. The CDR3 DNA follows: TGTGCCAGCTCCCTAGCGGCAGGGGGAGATACGCAGTATTTT. As protein: CASSLAAGGDTQYF.